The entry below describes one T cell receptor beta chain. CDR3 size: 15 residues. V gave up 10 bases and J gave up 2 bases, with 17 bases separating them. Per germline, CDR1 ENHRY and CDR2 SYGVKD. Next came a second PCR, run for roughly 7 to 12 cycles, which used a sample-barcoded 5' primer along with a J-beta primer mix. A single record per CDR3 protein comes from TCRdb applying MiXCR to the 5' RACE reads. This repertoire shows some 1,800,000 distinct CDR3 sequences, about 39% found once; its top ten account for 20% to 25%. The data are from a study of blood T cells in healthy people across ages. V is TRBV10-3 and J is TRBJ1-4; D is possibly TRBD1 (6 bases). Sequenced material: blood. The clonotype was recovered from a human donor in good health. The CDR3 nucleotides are TGTGCCACTGGGGACACCCCGACCACTAATGAAAAACTGTTTTTT. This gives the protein CATGDTPTTNEKLFF.